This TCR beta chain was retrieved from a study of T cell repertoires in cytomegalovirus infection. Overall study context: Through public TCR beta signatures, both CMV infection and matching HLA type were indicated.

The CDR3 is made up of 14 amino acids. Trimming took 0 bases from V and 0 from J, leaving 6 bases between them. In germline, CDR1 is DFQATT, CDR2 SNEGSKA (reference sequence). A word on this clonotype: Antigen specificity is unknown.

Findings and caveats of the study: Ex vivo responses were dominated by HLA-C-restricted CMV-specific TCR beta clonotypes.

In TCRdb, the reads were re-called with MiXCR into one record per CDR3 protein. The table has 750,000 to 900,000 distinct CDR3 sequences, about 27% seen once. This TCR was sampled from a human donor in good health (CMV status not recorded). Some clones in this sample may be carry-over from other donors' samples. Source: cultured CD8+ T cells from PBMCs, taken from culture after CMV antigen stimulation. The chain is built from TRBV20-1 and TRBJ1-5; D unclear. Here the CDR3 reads CSARDQYSNQPQHF. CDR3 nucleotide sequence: TGCAGTGCTAGAGATCAATATAGCAATCAGCCCCAGCATTTT.